This record concerns one TCR beta chain sequence. Its antigen is as yet unknown. The study ran its PCR with 60 Vbeta and 13 Jbeta primers. Measured with immunoSEQ multiplex PCR; TCRdb has only the in-frame clones, and not every one. The data contain about 120,000 clones, around three quarters of them singletons. Trimming removed 6 bases from V and 1 base from J, with 13 bases in between. From germline, CDR1 is SGHAT and CDR2 FQNNGV. The CDR3 is 15 amino acids. The data were obtained in a study of cytomegalovirus exposure and HLA in healthy donors. The donors comprised healthy bone marrow donors. Whole-study findings and limits: Most TCR sequences were uncommon, yet certain public TCRs appeared in many donors.

The clonotype originates from a female donor in good health and CMV-seronegative. Input material: PBMCs. This chain uses TRBV11-2 with TRBJ2-4, with a possible D match to TRBD1 (7 bases). The CDR3: CASREGTAAKNIQYF. DNA of the CDR3: TGTGCCAGCAGGGAGGGGACAGCGGCCAAAAACATTCAGTACTTC.